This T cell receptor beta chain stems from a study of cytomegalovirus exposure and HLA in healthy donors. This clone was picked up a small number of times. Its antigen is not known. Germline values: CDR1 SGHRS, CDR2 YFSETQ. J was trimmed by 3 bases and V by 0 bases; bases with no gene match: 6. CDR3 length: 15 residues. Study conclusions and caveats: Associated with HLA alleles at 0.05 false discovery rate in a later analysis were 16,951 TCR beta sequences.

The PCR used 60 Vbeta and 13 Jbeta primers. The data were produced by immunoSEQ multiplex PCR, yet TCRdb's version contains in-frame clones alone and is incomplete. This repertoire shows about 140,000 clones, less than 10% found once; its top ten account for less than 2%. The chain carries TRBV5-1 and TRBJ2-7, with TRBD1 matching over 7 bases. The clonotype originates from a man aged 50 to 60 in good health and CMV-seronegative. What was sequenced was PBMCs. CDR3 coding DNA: TGCGCCAGCAGCTTGGAGTCACAGGGGTTCTACGAGCAGTACTTC. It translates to CASSLESQGFYEQYF. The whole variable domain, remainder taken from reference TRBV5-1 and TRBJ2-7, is KAGVTQTPRYLIKTRGQQVTLSCSPISGHRSVSWYQQTPGQGLQFLFEYFSETQRNKGNFPGRFSGRQFSNSRSEMNVSTLELGDSALYLCASSLESQGFYEQYFGPGTRLTVT.